This T cell receptor beta chain was obtained from a study of blood T cell repertoires in COVID-19. Study overall: Both acute and convalescent COVID-19 samples were obtained from the United States, Italy and Spain.

Original processing methods: Amplification of reference gene primers provided the estimated nucleated cell counts. The data were produced by immunoSEQ multiplex PCR, yet TCRdb's version contains in-frame clones alone and is incomplete. V, J and clone size reflect that table, while D and trimming were determined from the DNA. The table lists 160,000 or so clones, about 80% of them singletons. Participant ages covered roughly 18 to 89 years across around 25 US areas. Cohorts were assigned according to the clinical history that participants reported. V shed 6 bases and J shed 2 bases, with 14 bases lying between them. There are 15 residues in the CDR3. Germline CDR1 reads LNHDA; CDR2 reads SQIVND (reference sequence).

This chain links TRBV19 with TRBJ1-5; no firm D call. The specimen sequenced was PBMCs or T cells enriched from blood (not recorded which). The clonotype originates from a woman aged 55 to 70 who had recovered from COVID-19. This CDR3 reads CASSSGNWGNQPQHF. The CDR3 DNA is TGTGCCAGTAGCTCGGGGAACTGGGGCAATCAGCCCCAGCATTTT.